The 11 T cell receptor beta chains below all came from one sample that was sequenced in a study of a mutant IDH1 vaccine in newly diagnosed glioma (dated by TCRdb to the early 2020s). Their antigens are not known. Library creation used the immunoSEQ multiplex PCR assay. Here the immuneACCESS table is served through TCRdb, limited to in-frame sequences with V and J called. Missing clones are a known gap in these copies; in checked studies unresolved V genes cover under half, and the rest lacks a known reason. Recorded for this sample are some 30,000 clones; roughly 80% of them occurred a single time. 9.3% of the sample is taken by the ten largest. This specimen's time point label, per the study, means: week 35, safety follow-up. Each vaccine dose was 300 ug of a 20-mer mutant IDH1 peptide in Montanide, given subcutaneously with topical imiquimod. This specimen was PBMCs, taken from a glioma patient whose treatment included an IDH1 peptide vaccine. These receptor sequences come from a woman aged 25 to 45 with glioma. Some clones in this sample may be carry-over from other donors' samples.

By its share, this clone is medium-sized. This rearrangement joins TRBV5-6 to TRBJ1-1; the match to TRBD1 covers 7 bases. The CDR3 spans 12 residues. The V and J ends lost 4 bases and 6 bases, in that order; junction bases with no gene match: 3. The V gene's germline CDR1 is SGHDT and CDR2 YYEEEE. CDR3 protein: CASSRQGPEAFF. CDR3 bases: TGTGCCAGCAGCCGACAGGGTCCTGAAGCTTTCTTT.

As to this clone: A read error may account for a junction end that differs from germline. The chain links TRBV7-7 to TRBJ2-5; 10 bases map to TRBD1. Germline loops: CDR1 SSHAT, CDR2 FNYEAQ (reference sequence). CDR3 size: 15 residues. CDR3 region: CASSPATGGHETQYF. Here the CDR3 DNA reads TGTGCTAGCAGTCCCGCGACAGGGGGCCATGAGACCCAGTACTTC.

The chain is built from TRBV7-8 and TRBJ2-3, with D tentatively TRBD1 (6 bases). There are 17 residues in the CDR3. The germline V gene encodes CDR1 SGHVS and CDR2 FQNEAQ. Trimming removed 2 bases from V and 0 bases from J, with 15 bases in between. The CDR3 region has the DNA TGTGCCAGCAGCTTAAACCTTGGACAGCCTAGCACAGATACGCAGTATTTT. It codes for CASSLNLGQPSTDTQYF.

This chain uses TRBV15 with TRBJ2-1; no firm D call. This CDR3 has 14 residues. The V end lost 3 bases, the J end lost 0 bases, and 6 bases lay between the germline ends. Germline V gives CDR1 LNHNV, CDR2 YYDKDF (reference sequence). CDR3 sequence reads: CATSSPFSYNEQFF. The CDR3 DNA is TGTGCCACCAGCAGCCCGTTCTCCTACAATGAGCAGTTCTTC.

J is TRBJ1-2 and V is TRBV7-8; 7 bases line up with TRBD1. Per germline, CDR1 SGHVS and CDR2 FQNEAQ. V lost 1 base and J lost 3; bases outside the gene matches: 5. CDR3 length equals 15 residues. In nucleotides, the CDR3 is TGTGCCAGCAGCTTAGTGGCCAGGGGGTACTATGGCTACACCTTC. This gives the protein CASSLVARGYYGYTF.

The chain couples TRBV5-4 to TRBJ2-5; 8 bases fit TRBD2. With V trimmed by 5 bases and J by 5 bases, 11 bases remained unmatched. The CDR3 runs to 15 residues. In germline, CDR1 is SGHNT, CDR2 YYREEE (reference sequence). DNA for the CDR3: TGTGCCAGCAGTGCGACGGAGGGACTAGGTGAGACCCAGTACTTC. This gives the protein CASSATEGLGETQYF.

The chain links TRBV4-2 to TRBJ2-7, with 10 bases that match TRBD2. Per the germline V gene, CDR1 is LGHNA and CDR2 is YNFKEQ. V was pared by 3 bases and J by 3 bases, with 5 bases of the junction left unmatched. This CDR3 is 15 amino acids long. CDR3 amino acids: CASSQLLAGDYEQYF. The CDR3, as DNA: TGTGCCAGCAGCCAGCTGCTAGCGGGAGACTACGAGCAGTACTTC.

This rearrangement joins TRBV7-8 to TRBJ1-1, with D perhaps matching TRBD1 (6 bases). This CDR3 contains 18 residues. The germline gives CDR1 SGHVS, CDR2 FQNEAQ. V lost 1 base and J lost 0, with 18 bases in between. CDR3 loop: CASSLEGGGSVVNTEAFF. For the CDR3, the DNA is TGTGCCAGCAGCTTAGAGGGGGGGGGCAGCGTGGTGAACACTGAAGCTTTCTTT.

The chain combines TRBV7-9 with TRBJ2-6; D tentatively reads TRBD1 or TRBD2 (5 bases each). From germline, CDR1 is SEHNR and CDR2 FQNEAQ (reference sequence). The CDR3 spans 14 residues. Trimming took off 7 bases at V and 3 bases at J, with 10 bases between the two ends. CDR3 nucleotide sequence: TGTGCCAGCACGAGAGGGGATGGGGCCAACGTCCTGACTTTC. Amino acid sequence: CASTRGDGANVLTF.

The genes are TRBV5-6 and TRBJ2-5; either TRBD1 or TRBD2 may fit D (5 bases each). The CDR3 is made up of 13 amino acids. Trimming removed 5 bases at V and 7 bases at J, with 15 bases between. Per the germline V gene, CDR1 is SGHDT and CDR2 is YYEEEE. CDR3: CASSSGTLGTQYF. DNA for the CDR3: TGTGCCAGCAGTTCCGGGACCTTGGGGACCCAGTACTTC.

This sequence joins TRBV5-6 and TRBJ2-7, with 9 bases identical to TRBD1. Looked up from germline, CDR1 is SGHDT and CDR2 is YYEEEE. The junction had 5 bases not matched to a gene; V was cut back by 4 bases and J by 3 bases. The CDR3 covers 14 residues. CDR3 loop: CASSAGQGFYEQYF. DNA for the CDR3: TGTGCCAGCAGCGCCGGACAGGGGTTCTACGAGCAGTACTTC. Together with reference TRBV5-6 and TRBJ2-7, the CDR3 gives the full variable domain: DAGVTQSPTHLIKTRGQQVTLRCSPKSGHDTVSWYQQALGQGPQFIFQYYEEEERQRGNFPDRFSGHQFPNYSSELNVNALLLGDSALYLCASSAGQGFYEQYFGPGTRLTVT.